A single sample is the source of the 30 T cell receptor beta chains below, sequenced in a study of OX40 agonist ivuxolimab in advanced cancers. TCRdb's table, derived via immunoSEQ multiplex PCR, lists solely in-frame clones and lacks some. The sample contains 60,000 to 70,000 clones, over 75% of which appear only once. The sequencing used CD4+ or CD8+ T cells sorted from blood, collected in a trial of the OX40 agonist ivuxolimab. These receptors were collected from an adult with an advanced solid tumor such as melanoma, head and neck, liver or kidney cancer.

The chain links TRBV7-2 to TRBJ2-5; 10 nucleotides match TRBD2. The CDR3 runs 14 residues. Germline lookup yields CDR1 SGHTA and CDR2 FQGNSA. V lost 6 bases and J lost 5; bases outside the gene matches: 6. CDR3 nucleotides: TGTGCCAGCAGTTCGGGTAGCGGGGGGGAGACCCAGTACTTC. Amino acids: CASSSGSGGETQYF.

The chain combines TRBV4-1 with TRBJ2-1; 13 bases are shared with TRBD2. This CDR3 is 15 amino acids long. V lost 3 bases, J lost 13 bases, and 9 bases stayed unmatched. The V gene's germline CDR1 is MGHRA and CDR2 YSYEKL. Here the CDR3 reads CASSQTGLAGESQFF. In nucleotides, the CDR3 is TGCGCCAGCAGCCAGACAGGACTAGCGGGAGAAAGTCAGTTCTTC.

The chain links TRBV19 to TRBJ2-3; possibly TRBD1 for D (6 bases). Trimming removed 5 bases at V and 2 bases at J, with 14 bases between. Germline values: CDR1 LNHDA, CDR2 SQIVND (reference sequence). The CDR3 spans 15 residues. The CDR3 region has the DNA TGTGCCAGTAGTGCCCAGGGGCGCTCCACAGATACGCAGTATTTT. This sequence encodes CASSAQGRSTDTQYF.

The chain recombines TRBV5-1 with TRBJ1-1; unclear D gene. This CDR3 contains 14 residues. V was clipped by 0 bases and J by 1 base, with 7 bases between them. Germline CDR1 SGHRS, CDR2 YFSETQ. In nucleotides, the CDR3 is TGCGCCAGCAGCTTGGTTGTCTCGAACACTGAAGCTTTCTTT. Translating it yields CASSLVVSNTEAFF.

The chain employs TRBV9 and TRBJ2-1; D gene unclear. This CDR3 contains 13 residues. CDR1 is SGDLS, CDR2 YYNGEE, per germline. V was pared by 2 bases and J by 5 bases, with 8 bases between. The CDR3 DNA follows: TGTGCCAGCAGCGTCGGAACTAACAATGAGCAGTTCTTC. Amino acids: CASSVGTNNEQFF.

The chain links TRBV19 to TRBJ1-2, with D maybe TRBD1 (6 bases). This CDR3 region has 14 residues. Trimming left V 6 bases short and J 7 bases short, with 18 bases between. Germline assignment: CDR1 LNHDA and CDR2 SQIVND (reference sequence). DNA of the CDR3: TGTGCCAGTAGCCCCAAGGGGGGTTTAGGTGGCTACACCTTC. It codes for CASSPKGGLGGYTF.

A word on this clone: Other DNA sequences from this sample encode an identical CDR3 as well. The V and J genes are TRBV7-9 and TRBJ2-3, with TRBD2 as a possible D gene (7 bases). In germline, CDR1 is SEHNR, CDR2 FQNEAQ (reference sequence). The CDR3 loop spans 18 amino acids. The germline V and J ends were trimmed by 4 bases and 1 base, with 21 bases remaining between them. CDR3 residues: CASSSTSRGRERTDTQYF. The CDR3 coding sequence is TGTGCCAGCAGCTCAACGTCTCGGGGGCGGGAGCGCACAGATACGCAGTATTTT.

The CDR3 DNA is TGTGCCAGCAGAGGACTAGCGGGACCCTACGAGCAGTACTTC. It yields the protein CASRGLAGPYEQYF. The V gene is TRBV28, the J gene TRBJ2-7; TRBD2 matches 12 bases. The junction had 2 bases not matched to a gene; V was cut back by 6 bases and J by 2 bases. From germline, CDR1 is MDHEN and CDR2 SYDVKM. The CDR3 is 14 residues long. The variable domain in full, with the rest retrieved from reference TRBV28 and TRBJ2-7, is DVKVTQSSRYLVKRTGEKVFLECVQDMDHENMFWYRQDPGLGLRLIYFSYDVKMKEKGDIPEGYSVSREKKERFSLILESASTNQTSMYLCASRGLAGPYEQYFGPGTRLTVT.

The sample holds one count of this clone. The chain links TRBV10-1 to TRBJ2-1; the match to TRBD2 covers 8 bases. The junction had 7 bases not matched to a gene; V was cut back by 3 bases and J by 9 bases. The CDR3 length is 14 residues. Germline V lookup: CDR1 WNHNN, CDR2 SYGVQD (reference sequence). CDR3 DNA sequence: TGCGCCAGCAGTGAATCAGCGGGAGTCGGTGAGCAGTTCTTC. This gives the protein CASSESAGVGEQFF.

This clone occurred a few times. The CDR3 protein is CASSRQGAGGEQFF. The DNA for the CDR3 is TGTGCCAGCAGCCGACAGGGGGCAGGGGGTGAGCAGTTCTTC. The genes are TRBV14 and TRBJ2-1; 10 bases are shared with TRBD1. This CDR3 region has 14 residues. The germline V gene encodes CDR1 SGHDN and CDR2 FVKESK. The trim removed 4 bases at V and 9 bases at J, leaving 6 bases unmatched.

This clone was seen only once. The V call is TRBV7-9, the J call TRBJ1-2, with D uncertain. Trimming stripped 2 bases from V and 0 bases from J, with 4 bases between. Germline V gene lookup returns CDR1 SEHNR and CDR2 FQNEAQ (reference sequence). The CDR3 has 13 amino acids. This CDR3 reads CASSLSANYGYTF. CDR3 sequence (DNA): TGTGCCAGCAGCTTATCCGCTAACTATGGCTACACCTTC. Full variable domain (missing parts from reference TRBV7-9 and TRBJ1-2): DTGVSQNPRHKITKRGQNVTFRCDPISEHNRLYWYRQTLGQGPEFLTYFQNEAQLEKSRLLSDRFSAERPKGSFSTLEIQRTEQGDSAMYLCASSLSANYGYTFGSGTRLTVV.

The genes are TRBV19 and TRBJ2-1, with D tentatively TRBD1 or TRBD2 (6 bases each). The germline gives CDR1 LNHDA, CDR2 SQIVND (reference sequence). The CDR3 spans 14 residues. With 9 bases removed from V and 4 bases from J, the gap between germline ends came to 16 bases. CDR3 sequence: CASTRGLYYNEQFF. The CDR3 DNA sequence: TGTGCCAGCACCAGGGGACTCTATTACAATGAGCAGTTCTTC.

This chain connects TRBV10-3 to TRBJ1-2; D is possibly TRBD1 (5 bases). Trimming took 3 bases from V and 4 from J, leaving 9 bases between them. This CDR3 has 13 amino acids. Looked up from germline, CDR1 is ENHRY and CDR2 is SYGVKD. The CDR3 DNA is TGTGCCATCAGTGAACCCGGGGCCTATGGCTACACCTTC. It is translated as CAISEPGAYGYTF.

The rearrangement joins TRBV5-1 to TRBJ2-1; D possibly matches TRBD1 or TRBD2 (5 bases each). Trimming pared 0 bases from V and 7 bases from J, leaving 14 bases between. The CDR3 sequence is 15 residues long. Looked up from germline, CDR1 is SGHRS and CDR2 is YFSETQ. In DNA, the CDR3 is TGCGCCAGCAGCTTGGTTCCAGGGACGTTTAATGAGCAGTTCTTC. Encoded protein: CASSLVPGTFNEQFF.

The chain combines TRBV6-6 with TRBJ2-7; 7 bases are a match to TRBD2. V lost 4 bases to trimming and J lost 3 bases; unmatched junction nucleotides: 12. The CDR3 spans 16 residues. CDR1 MNHNY and CDR2 SVGAGI come from the germline V gene (reference sequence). This CDR3 is CASSSLGGSINYEQYF. In nucleotides, the CDR3 is TGTGCCAGCAGTTCTCTGGGGGGGAGTATTAACTACGAGCAGTACTTC.

The chain has TRBV10-1 and TRBJ2-5; 10 nucleotides match TRBD2. This CDR3 has 13 residues. The J segment lost 11 bases and the V segment lost 5 bases, leaving 8 bases of the junction unmatched. Germline CDR1 is WNHNN and CDR2 is SYGVQD (reference sequence). The CDR3 sequence: CASSLAGAGEQYF. In DNA form, the CDR3 reads TGCGCCAGCAGTCTAGCGGGAGCTGGAGAGCAGTACTTC.

The chain links TRBV11-3 to TRBJ2-7; D ambiguous. The CDR3 has 11 amino acids. The V end lost 3 bases, the J end lost 7 bases, and 7 bases lay between the germline ends. Germline V gene sequence: CDR1 SGHNT, CDR2 YENEEA. This CDR3 reads CASSFLEEQYF. The CDR3 DNA sequence: TGTGCCAGCAGCTTCCTGGAAGAGCAGTACTTC.

This clone has more than one count but fewer than ten. This chain joins TRBV11-3 and TRBJ1-3; D is unresolved. CDR1 SGHNT and CDR2 YENEEA come from the germline V gene. CDR3 length equals 13 residues. The V end was cut by 1 base, the J end by 7 bases, with 8 bases between. The chain's CDR3 is CASSLGGPNTIYF. For the CDR3, the DNA is TGTGCCAGCAGCTTAGGTGGTCCGAACACCATATATTTT.

The rearrangement links TRBV6-5 to TRBJ2-7, with unresolved D. The CDR3 loop spans 16 amino acids. The V and J ends lost 0 bases and 0 bases respectively, with 12 bases between them. Germline V gene lookup returns CDR1 MNHEY and CDR2 SVGAGI. The CDR3 region is CASSYSAYRGSYEQYF. For the CDR3, the DNA is TGTGCCAGCAGTTACTCTGCGTATCGAGGCTCCTACGAGCAGTACTTC.

The J gene is TRBJ2-7, the V gene TRBV19; D not certain. The V end was cut by 4 bases, the J end by 2 bases, with 12 bases between. This CDR3 comprises 14 residues. Germline assignment: CDR1 LNHDA and CDR2 SQIVND (reference sequence). The CDR3 is CASSTGVGPYEQYF. In DNA, the CDR3 is TGTGCCAGTAGTACTGGGGTCGGCCCCTACGAGCAGTACTTC.

This chain links TRBV28 with TRBJ2-1, with 7 positions matching TRBD2. The V gene end was trimmed by 2 bases and the J gene end by 4 bases; junction bases not matched to a gene: 5. This CDR3 is built from 15 residues. From germline, CDR1 is MDHEN and CDR2 SYDVKM. The CDR3 region is CASSLAGVDYNEQFF. CDR3 nucleotide sequence: TGTGCCAGCAGTTTAGCGGGGGTAGATTACAATGAGCAGTTCTTC.

This clone came up a few times. This chain uses TRBV7-5 with TRBJ2-4; the D call in the table, TRBD2, was not verified against the DNA. TRBV7-5 is a known pseudogene. The length of the CDR3 is 18 residues. CDR3 bases: TGTGTCAGAAGCTTAGCGCCCCTAAGCGGGGCCCCAGCGGACATTCAGTACTTC. It specifies CVRSLAPLSGAPADIQYF.

The chain uses TRBV7-3 and TRBJ2-7, with 8 nucleotides matching TRBD1. Germline loops: CDR1 SGHTA, CDR2 FQGTGA. The CDR3 contains 15 residues. With 1 base clipped from V and 2 bases from J, the junction kept 4 bases outside the gene matches. CDR3 sequence (DNA): TGTGCCAGCAGCTTAAAGGGACAGGAGCCCTACGAGCAGTACTTC. Encoded protein: CASSLKGQEPYEQYF.

CDR3 region: CASRSTGSDEQFF. In DNA form, the CDR3 reads TGTGCCAGCAGGTCCACTGGTTCAGATGAGCAGTTCTTC. This chain connects TRBV6-5 to TRBJ2-1, with D uncertain. This CDR3 spans 13 amino acids. CDR1 and CDR2 from the germline V gene are MNHEY and SVGAGI. V was trimmed by 6 bases and J by 8 bases, leaving 14 bases between them.

The genes are TRBV7-2 and TRBJ2-2; TRBD2 matches at 8 bases. V lost 2 bases and J lost 7; bases outside the gene matches: 6. Looked up from germline, CDR1 is SGHTA and CDR2 is FQGNSA. This CDR3 has 15 amino acids. The CDR3 protein is CASSLSGSGSGELFF. The CDR3 nucleotides are TGTGCCAGCAGCTTAAGCGGGAGCGGTAGCGGGGAGCTGTTTTTT.

The rearrangement links TRBV27 to TRBJ2-1; 8 bases are a match to TRBD1. V shed 5 bases, J shed 7 bases, and the junction held 13 bases outside the gene matches. The CDR3 is 16 residues long. Per germline, CDR1 MNHEY and CDR2 SMNVEV (reference sequence). CDR3 coding DNA: TGTGCCAGCAGTCTTTCAGGGGGCGTTTTACATAATGAGCAGTTCTTC. Residues: CASSLSGGVLHNEQFF.

This chain links TRBV5-1 with TRBJ1-1; D remains unclear. The CDR3 is 14 residues long. Germline values: CDR1 SGHRS, CDR2 YFSETQ. The V end lost 1 base, the J end lost 5 bases, and 12 bases lay between the germline ends. CDR3: CASSLKGGETEAFF. The CDR3 DNA sequence: TGCGCCAGCAGCTTGAAGGGAGGCGAGACTGAAGCTTTCTTT.

The chain combines TRBV9 with TRBJ2-1; no definite D call. The germline CDR1 and CDR2 sequences are SGDLS and YYNGEE. V lost 1 base, J lost 0 bases, and 8 bases lay in between. CDR3 length equals 15 residues. The CDR3 is CASSVSSSSYNEQFF. DNA for the CDR3: TGTGCCAGCAGCGTAAGTAGCTCCTCCTACAATGAGCAGTTCTTC.

This clone was seen once. This rearrangement joins TRBV6-4 to TRBJ1-4; no reliable D call. This CDR3 region has 15 residues. Germline lookup yields CDR1 MRHNA and CDR2 SNTAGT. The V end lost 3 bases, the J end lost 4 bases, and 12 bases lay between the germline ends. The CDR3 sequence is CASSEKYGDNEKLFF. DNA for the CDR3: TGTGCCAGCAGTGAGAAATACGGGGATAATGAAAAACTGTTTTTT.

Of note for this clone: Mismatch with germline at one junction end may stem from a read error. The rearrangement links TRBV5-1 to TRBJ2-7; D is possibly TRBD1 (6 bases). The CDR3 contains 15 residues. Germline V lookup: CDR1 SGHRS, CDR2 YFSETQ. The CDR3 nucleotides read TGTGCCAGCAGCCCGGCCAGGGGCCGTCGGGGCGAGCAGTACTTC. It yields the protein CASSPARGRRGEQYF. The full variable domain, with the rest looked up from reference TRBV5-1 and TRBJ2-7, is KAGVTQTPRYLIKTRGQQVTLSCSPISGHRSVSWYQQTPGQGLQFLFEYFSETQRNKGNFPGRFSGRQFSNSRSEMNVSTLELGDSALYLCASSPARGRRGEQYFGPGTRLTVT.